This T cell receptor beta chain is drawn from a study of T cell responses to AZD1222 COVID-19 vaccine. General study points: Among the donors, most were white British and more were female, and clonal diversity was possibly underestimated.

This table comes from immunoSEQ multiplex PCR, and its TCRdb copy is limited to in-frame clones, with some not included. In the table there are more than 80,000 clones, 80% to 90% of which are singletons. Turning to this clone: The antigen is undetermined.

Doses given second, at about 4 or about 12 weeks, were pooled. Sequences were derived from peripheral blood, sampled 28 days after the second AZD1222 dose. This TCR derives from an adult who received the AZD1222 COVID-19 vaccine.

Written as DNA, the CDR3 is TGTGCCAGCAGTACGGACTCTGGGGCCAACGTCCTGACTTTC. Translating gives CASSTDSGANVLTF. The chain links TRBV6-5 to TRBJ2-6; D gene unclear. This CDR3 region has 14 residues. V lost 5 bases and J 0 bases, leaving 5 bases between the germline ends. Germline values: CDR1 MNHEY, CDR2 SVGAGI.